Sequencing of this T cell receptor (beta chain) was carried out in a study of shared clonotypes between healthy human individuals. Overall study results and limits: The sharing of roughly 5% of naive CD4 clonotypes was seen across a handful of donors. Generation probabilities of non-shared clonotypes were lower (relative to those shared by all four donors). Naive subsets generally exceeded memory subsets in estimated richness.

Turning to this clone: Its antigen is as yet unknown. The sample has other DNA sequences that encode this CDR3 too.

Deep was the level at which the assay was run. Assay used: immunoSEQ multiplex PCR; TCRdb lists only in-frame clones, some missing. The repertoire holds some 1 million clones, with 60% to 80% as singletons. V dropped 1 base and J dropped 5; count of bases not matched to a gene: 2. The germline gives CDR1 SGDLS, CDR2 YYNGEE. The CDR3 consists of 14 residues. The receptor was derived from a man between 18 and 35 years old in good health. The chain is built from TRBV9 and TRBJ2-5; TRBD2 matches at 10 bases. The sequencing input was memory CD4+ T cells sorted from blood. Regarding subset: CD45RA-negative fraction. DNA of the CDR3: TGTGCCAGCAGCGTACTAGCGGGGGTGGAGACCCAGTACTTC. Protein sequence: CASSVLAGVETQYF.